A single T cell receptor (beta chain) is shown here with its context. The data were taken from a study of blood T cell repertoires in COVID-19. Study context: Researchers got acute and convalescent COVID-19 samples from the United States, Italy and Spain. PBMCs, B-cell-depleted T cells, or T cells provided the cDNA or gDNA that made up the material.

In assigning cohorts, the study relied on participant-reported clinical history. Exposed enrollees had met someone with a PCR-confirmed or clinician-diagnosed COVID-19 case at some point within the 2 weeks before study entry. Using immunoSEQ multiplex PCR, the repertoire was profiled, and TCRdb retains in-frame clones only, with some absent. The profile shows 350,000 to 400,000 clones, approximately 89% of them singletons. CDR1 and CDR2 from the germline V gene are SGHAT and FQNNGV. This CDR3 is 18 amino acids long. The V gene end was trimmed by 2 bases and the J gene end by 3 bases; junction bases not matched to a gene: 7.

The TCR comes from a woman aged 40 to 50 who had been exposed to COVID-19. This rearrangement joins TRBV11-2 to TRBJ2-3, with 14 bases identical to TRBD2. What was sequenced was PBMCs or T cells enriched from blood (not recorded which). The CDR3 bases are TGTGCCAGCAGCTTAATCGAGACTAGCGGGGGGGTAACAGATACGCAGTATTTT. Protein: CASSLIETSGGVTDTQYF. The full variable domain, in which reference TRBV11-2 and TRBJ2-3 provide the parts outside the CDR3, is EAGVAQSPRYKIIEKRQSVAFWCNPISGHATLYWYQQILGQGPKLLIQFQNNGVVDDSQLPKDRFSAERLKGVDSTLKIQPAKLEDSAVYLCASSLIETSGGVTDTQYFGPGTRLTVL.